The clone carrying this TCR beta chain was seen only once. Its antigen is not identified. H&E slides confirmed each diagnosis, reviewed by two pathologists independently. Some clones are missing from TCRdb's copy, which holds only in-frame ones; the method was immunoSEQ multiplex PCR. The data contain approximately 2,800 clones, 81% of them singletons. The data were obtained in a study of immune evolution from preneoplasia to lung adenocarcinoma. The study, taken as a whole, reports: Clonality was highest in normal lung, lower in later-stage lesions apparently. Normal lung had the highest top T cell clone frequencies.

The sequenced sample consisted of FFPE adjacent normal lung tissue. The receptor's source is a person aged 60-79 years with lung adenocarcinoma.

The CDR3: CASNVGTGGGETQYF. The CDR3 DNA reads TGTGCCAGCAACGTCGGGACAGGGGGCGGAGAGACCCAGTACTTC. This sequence joins TRBV9 and TRBJ2-5, with 12 nucleotides matching TRBD1. The CDR3 has 15 residues. Per the germline V gene, CDR1 is SGDLS and CDR2 is YYNGEE. J gave up 4 bases and V 6 bases, and 7 bases lay outside the gene matches. Supplemented by reference TRBV9 and TRBJ2-5, the full variable domain reads DSGVTQTPKHLITATGQRVTLRCSPRSGDLSVYWYQQSLDQGLQFLIQYYNGEERAKGNILERFSAQQFPDLHSELNLSSLELGDSALYFCASNVGTGGGETQYFGPGTRLLVL.